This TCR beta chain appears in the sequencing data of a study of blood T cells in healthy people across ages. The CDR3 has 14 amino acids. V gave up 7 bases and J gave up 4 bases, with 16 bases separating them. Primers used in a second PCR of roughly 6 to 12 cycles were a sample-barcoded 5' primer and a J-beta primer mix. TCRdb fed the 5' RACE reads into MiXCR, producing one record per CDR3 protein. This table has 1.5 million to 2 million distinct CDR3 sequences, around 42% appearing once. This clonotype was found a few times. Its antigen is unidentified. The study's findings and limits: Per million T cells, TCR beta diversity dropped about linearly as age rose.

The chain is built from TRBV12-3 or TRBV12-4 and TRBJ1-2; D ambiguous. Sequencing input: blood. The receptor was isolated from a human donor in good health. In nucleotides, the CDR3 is TGTGCCAGCACCGGTGGCCGGGTTGGCTATGGCTACACCTTC. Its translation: CASTGGRVGYGYTF.